Listed here are 15 T cell receptor beta chains from one sample, sequenced in a study of identical twins. TCRdb reprocessed the 5' RACE reads with MiXCR, giving one entry per CDR3 protein. The top ten clones hold about 9.1% of a sample with about 240,000 distinct CDR3 sequences, roughly 10% of them seen once. Sequenced sample: memory T cells sorted from blood. Receptors were obtained from a man aged 50 to 59 in good health.

This chain uses TRBV4-3 with TRBJ2-3, with D tentatively TRBD1 or TRBD2 (5 bases each). Germline assignment: CDR1 LGHNA and CDR2 YSLEER. The V and J ends lost 0 bases and 6 bases respectively, with 19 bases between them. The CDR3 has 17 amino acids. The CDR3, as DNA: TGCGCCAGCAGCCAAGATATGGAGCGAATGGGGACGGATACGCAGTATTTT. Its translation is CASSQDMERMGTDTQYF.

This clonotype was counted ten times or more. This rearrangement joins TRBV7-2 to TRBJ2-3; 14 bases map to TRBD2. Germline V gives CDR1 SGHTA, CDR2 FQGNSA. Unmatched junction bases numbered 0, after V lost 0 bases and J lost 4 bases. The CDR3 totals 16 residues. The CDR3 sequence is CASSLAGLAGADTQYF. The CDR3 nucleotides read TGTGCCAGCAGCTTAGCGGGACTAGCGGGGGCAGATACGCAGTATTTT.

This chain connects TRBV6-1 to TRBJ1-2; no clear D gene. The V and J ends lost 0 bases and 3 bases respectively, with 8 bases between them. In germline, CDR1 is MNHNS, CDR2 SASEGT. The CDR3 covers 14 residues. CDR3 DNA sequence: TGTGCCAGCAGTGAAGCAAGCGGGTACTATGGCTACACCTTC. It yields the protein CASSEASGYYGYTF.

The chain links TRBV3-1 to TRBJ2-7, with D possibly being TRBD1 (5 bases). Trimming pared 0 bases from V and 3 bases from J, leaving 9 bases between. From germline, CDR1 is LGHDT and CDR2 YNNKEL (reference sequence). There are 14 residues in the CDR3. The CDR3 protein is CASSQDTGGYEQYF. The CDR3 coding sequence is TGTGCCAGCAGCCAAGATACAGGTGGCTACGAGCAGTACTTC.

The rearrangement links TRBV3-1 to TRBJ2-7, with TRBD1 matching 10 bases. J gave up 2 bases and V 6 bases, and 4 bases lay outside the gene matches. Germline-derived CDR1 and CDR2 are LGHDT and YNNKEL (reference sequence). The CDR3 runs 14 residues. CDR3 sequence: CASRRTGGTYEQYF. CDR3 sequence (DNA): TGTGCCAGCAGGCGGACAGGGGGAACCTACGAGCAGTACTTC.

This clonotype was seen at least ten times. The chain combines TRBV12-3 or TRBV12-4 with TRBJ2-5; TRBD2 might be the D (7 bases). The CDR3 sequence is 15 residues long. V gave up 3 bases and J gave up 4 bases, with 15 bases separating them. The CDR3: CASSFGGLGGETQYF. CDR3 nucleotide sequence: TGTGCCAGCAGTTTCGGTGGACTAGGGGGAGAGACCCAGTACTTC.

This clonotype was observed many times. This sequence joins TRBV12-3 or TRBV12-4 and TRBJ2-4; perhaps TRBD1 as D (5 bases). The CDR3 totals 13 residues. Trimming stripped 0 bases from V and 11 bases from J, with 11 bases between. The CDR3 loop reads CASSLAQGSVQYF. The CDR3 DNA reads as TGTGCCAGCAGTTTAGCTCAGGGATCGGTTCAGTACTTC.

This clonotype came up many times. This chain links TRBV6-5 with TRBJ1-2; 9 bases align to TRBD1. J gave up 7 bases and V 0 bases, and 9 bases lay outside the gene matches. Germline values: CDR1 MNHEY, CDR2 SVGAGI. The CDR3 sequence is 16 residues long. In nucleotides, the CDR3 is TGTGCCAGCAGTTACTCGGGGACAGGGCCGACGGGTGGCTACACCTTC. Encoded protein: CASSYSGTGPTGGYTF.

This clonotype was seen at least ten times. The V gene is TRBV29-1, the J gene TRBJ2-1; either TRBD1 or TRBD2 may supply D (7 bases each). Germline V gene sequence: CDR1 SQVTM, CDR2 ANQGSEA. The V and J ends lost 5 bases and 5 bases respectively, with 16 bases between them. The CDR3 totals 14 residues. CDR3 protein: CSVRGGDSHNEQFF. The CDR3 DNA sequence: TGCAGCGTTCGAGGGGGGGACAGTCACAATGAGCAGTTCTTC.

The chain has TRBV7-2 and TRBJ1-2, with D possibly TRBD1 on 6 matching bases. V gave up 5 bases and J gave up 8 bases, with 15 bases separating them. The CDR3 sequence is 13 residues long. Germline V CDR1 and CDR2: SGHTA, FQGNSA. In DNA, the CDR3 is TGTGCCAGCAGCATCGACAGGATTCGGGGCTACACCTTC. It translates to CASSIDRIRGYTF.

This clonotype was seen repeatedly, ten times or more. The chain employs TRBV6-1 and TRBJ1-4; 7 bases map to TRBD1. The germline gives CDR1 MNHNS, CDR2 SASEGT. V lost 6 bases, J lost 4 bases, and 8 bases stayed unmatched. The CDR3 spans 15 residues. CDR3 nucleotides: TGTGCCAGCAGGCCCACAGGGGAAATTAATGAAAAACTGTTTTTT. Translated: CASRPTGEINEKLFF.

There are many counts of this clonotype. The chain joins TRBV5-1 to TRBJ1-5, with TRBD1 identical over 7 bases. The CDR3 sequence is 15 residues long. Germline assignment: CDR1 SGHRS and CDR2 YFSETQ. V shed 0 bases and J 4 bases; nucleotides not matched to a gene: 4. The CDR3 loop is CASSLDGTANQPQHF. CDR3 nucleotide sequence: TGCGCCAGCAGCTTGGACGGGACAGCTAATCAGCCCCAGCATTTT.

The chain combines TRBV29-1 with TRBJ2-7; no clear D. Trimming cost V 3 bases and J 9 bases, with 3 bases left between them. This CDR3 has 8 amino acids. Germline-derived CDR1 and CDR2 are SQVTM and ANQGSEA. Here the CDR3 DNA reads TGCAGCGTTGACGGGCAGTACTTC. Its translation is CSVDGQYF.

At least ten counts were recorded for this clonotype. The gene calls are TRBV29-1 and TRBJ1-1; tentative D call: TRBD1 (5 bases). Between the trimmed V and J ends, which lost 4 bases and 5 bases, there was a span of 17 bases. The CDR3 loop spans 14 amino acids. Germline V CDR1 and CDR2: SQVTM, ANQGSEA. The CDR3 loop is CSVGAGFLGTEAFF. Here the CDR3 DNA reads TGCAGCGTTGGGGCAGGGTTCTTGGGTACTGAAGCTTTCTTT.

This clonotype was observed a handful of times. V and J are TRBV28 and TRBJ2-4; unclear D gene. The V gene lost 4 bases and the J gene lost 0 bases, with 7 bases spanning the gap. Per the germline V gene, CDR1 is MDHEN and CDR2 is SYDVKM. This CDR3 has 14 amino acids. The chain's CDR3 is CASSSSLAKNIQYF. The CDR3 DNA follows: TGTGCCAGCAGTTCCTCACTAGCCAAAAACATTCAGTACTTC.